The rows below give T cell receptor beta chains drawn from one sample of a study of response to subunit inactivated influenza vaccine. TCRdb fed the RT-PCR reads into MiXCR, producing one record per CDR3 protein. This sample yields roughly 650,000 distinct CDR3 sequences, of which approximately 14% are seen a single time; approximately 10% belongs to the top ten. Specimen: PBMCs from blood, collected approximately 12 days after vaccination. The receptors stem from a man between 45 and 60 years old who received an inactivated influenza vaccine. CDR3s include the opening cysteine and the closing phenylalanine or tryptophan. Each record gives: CDR3 protein, V gene, D gene. The D gene is left open where the match is weak.

CASSPHGTGYEQYF | TRBV7-2 | -
CASSFSGTRGGKLFF | TRBV6-5 | -
CAIIVRGANEKLFF | TRBV10-3 | -
CASSQVPSGELAGELFF | TRBV4-1 | TRBD2
CASSLQGAHEQFF | TRBV4-3 | -
CASSSLSLQWEGETQYF | TRBV28 | TRBD2
CASRFTGAGGYEQYF | TRBV7-9 | -
CASSQKSKPLSPRGFYNEQFF | TRBV28 | -
CASTRRNEQFF | TRBV12-3/TRBV12-4 | -
CASSVASPDYYNEQFF | TRBV9 | -
CASSPRTGTNTGELFF | TRBV18 | TRBD1
CSAGAHGTGDSNQPQHF | TRBV20-1 | TRBD1
CASSLGQGWYTQYF | TRBV7-9 | TRBD1
CASTSGFPPRETQYF | TRBV28 | -
CTSSLAGSNQPQHF | TRBV13 | -
CASSNPRAVPYGYTF | TRBV9 | -
CSASPGTLIHEQYF | TRBV20-1 | -